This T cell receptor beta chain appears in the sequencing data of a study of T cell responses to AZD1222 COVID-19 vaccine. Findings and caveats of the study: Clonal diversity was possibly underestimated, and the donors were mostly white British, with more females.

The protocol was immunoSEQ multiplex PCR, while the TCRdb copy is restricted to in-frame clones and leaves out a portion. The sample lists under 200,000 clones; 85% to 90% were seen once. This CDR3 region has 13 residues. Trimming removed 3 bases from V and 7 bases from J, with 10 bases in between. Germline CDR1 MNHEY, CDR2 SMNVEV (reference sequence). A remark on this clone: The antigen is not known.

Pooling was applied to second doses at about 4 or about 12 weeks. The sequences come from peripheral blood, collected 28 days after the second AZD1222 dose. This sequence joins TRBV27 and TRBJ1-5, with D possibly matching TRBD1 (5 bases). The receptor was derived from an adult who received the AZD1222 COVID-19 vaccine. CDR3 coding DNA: TGTGCCAGCAGTTTGGAGGGGAGACAGCCCCAGCATTTT. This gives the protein CASSLEGRQPQHF.